This is a list of T cell receptor beta chains from one sample in a study of blood T cell repertoires in COVID-19. Data came from immunoSEQ multiplex PCR; TCRdb stores just in-frame clones and leaves some out. This table holds about 220,000 clones, approximately 83% found once. The sequencing input was PBMCs or T cells enriched from blood (not recorded which). These receptors were taken from a woman aged 40-49 years with acute COVID-19. Each CDR3 is given with its conserved first and last residue. Some rows mark clone size as missing; the rest say once, few, many or name a class of expanded clone.

V gene,J gene,clone size,CDR3 protein
TRBV6-5,TRBJ2-7,NA,CASGLRVGEQYF
TRBV11-3,TRBJ2-1,NA,CASSFLQGNEQFF
TRBV15,TRBJ2-7,NA,CATSRDIAYEQYF
TRBV30,TRBJ2-1,NA,CAWSPLAGPYNEQFF
TRBV6-5,TRBJ1-1,NA,CASSYRGTGGRAFF
TRBV7-9,TRBJ1-1,NA,CASSPQGQGVWSEAFF
TRBV28,TRBJ1-2,NA,CASTGNLNYGYTF
TRBV12-3/TRBV12-4,TRBJ2-7,NA,CASSRAYEQYF
TRBV4-2,TRBJ1-2,once,CASSRQFTNYGYTF
TRBV19,TRBJ2-2,once,CASSIGLAVTGELFF
TRBV27,TRBJ2-2,NA,CASSLSPETGELFF
TRBV10-1,TRBJ1-1,few,CASSEMGGTEAFF
TRBV3-1/TRBV3-2,TRBJ2-6,NA,CASSLLSGANVLTF
TRBV28,TRBJ2-3,NA,CASSLFTSGSGTDTQYF
TRBV21-1,TRBJ1-3,NA,CASSKFGTGYFTGNTIYF
TRBV30,TRBJ1-2,NA,CAWSPGQIYTNYGYTF
TRBV5-1,TRBJ1-4,NA,CASSLQGVFRDRGEKLFF
TRBV6-5,TRBJ1-2,NA,CASSHASAVGYTF
TRBV5-4,TRBJ1-2,NA,CATALGPYGYTF
TRBV4-1,TRBJ1-4,NA,CASSQFFREGEKLFF
TRBV28,TRBJ1-1,NA,CASSLGTAGANTEAFF
TRBV18,TRBJ1-1,NA,CASSPYVLGDTEAFF
TRBV28,TRBJ1-1,NA,CASSIIAMNTEAFF
TRBV9,TRBJ2-7,few,CASNPAGGAYEQYF
TRBV14,TRBJ2-1,once,CASSQGRGRVDEQFF
TRBV7-2,TRBJ1-2,NA,CASGWAGQQYYGYTF
TRBV29-1,TRBJ1-1,NA,CSVAKGPNTEAFF
TRBV18,TRBJ2-2,NA,CASSPTRENTGELFF
TRBV11-2,TRBJ2-1,few,CASSQTSGGANEQFF
TRBV5-6,TRBJ1-1,NA,CASSSGEGVAFF
TRBV15,TRBJ1-2,few,CATSRDVEGYTF
TRBV29-1,TRBJ2-2,NA,CSARVGAGDSNTGELFF
TRBV3-1/TRBV3-2,TRBJ2-3,NA,CASSQLTSGRRRTDTQYF
TRBV2,TRBJ1-2,few,CASSRAQTYGYTF
TRBV28,TRBJ2-7,NA,CASSSLGLAGGPPYEQYF
TRBV18,TRBJ2-4,NA,CASSPREGVTNIQYF
TRBV14,TRBJ2-5,few,CASSQTGGRETQYF
TRBV5-5,TRBJ1-1,NA,CASSFRDRGNTEAFF
TRBV3-1/TRBV3-2,TRBJ1-2,NA,CASSQFLQGAGGYTF
TRBV7-2,TRBJ2-1,NA,CASSLGGSGGNEQFF
TRBV29-1,TRBJ2-3,NA,CSVHPGSNTDTQYF
TRBV11-2,TRBJ2-1,NA,CASSLWGGRNNEQFF
TRBV28,TRBJ2-3,once,CASSLWASGSASTVRDTQYF
TRBV19,TRBJ2-4,once,CASRARAQSKNIQYF
TRBV6-2/TRBV6-3,TRBJ2-7,few,CASSYLGTGVREQYF
TRBV10-3,TRBJ1-2,NA,CAIRGGADGYTF
TRBV9,TRBJ2-7,NA,CASSVGSSGTLSSYEQYF